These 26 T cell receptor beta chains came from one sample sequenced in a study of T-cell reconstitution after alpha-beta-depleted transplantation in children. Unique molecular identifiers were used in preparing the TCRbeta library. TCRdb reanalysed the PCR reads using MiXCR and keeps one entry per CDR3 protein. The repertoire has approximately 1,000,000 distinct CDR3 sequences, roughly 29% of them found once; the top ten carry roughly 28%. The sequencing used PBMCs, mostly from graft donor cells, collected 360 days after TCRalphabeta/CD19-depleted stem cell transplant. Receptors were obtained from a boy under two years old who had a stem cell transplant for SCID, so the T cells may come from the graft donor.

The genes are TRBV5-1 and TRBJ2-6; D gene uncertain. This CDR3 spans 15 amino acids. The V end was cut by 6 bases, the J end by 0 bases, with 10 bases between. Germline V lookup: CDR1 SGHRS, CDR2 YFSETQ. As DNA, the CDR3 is TGCGCCAGCACCAGACCCGGCTCTGGGGCCAACGTCCTGACTTTC. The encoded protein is CASTRPGSGANVLTF.

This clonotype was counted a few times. The CDR3 DNA reads TGCAGTGCTAGAGATCCGCTAGCCCAAGAGACCCAGTACTTC. Amino acid sequence: CSARDPLAQETQYF. The chain recombines TRBV20-1 with TRBJ2-5, with D tentatively TRBD2 (5 bases). Deletions cut 0 bases from V and 1 base from J, with 9 bases between. In germline, CDR1 is DFQATT, CDR2 SNEGSKA (reference sequence). The CDR3 totals 14 residues.

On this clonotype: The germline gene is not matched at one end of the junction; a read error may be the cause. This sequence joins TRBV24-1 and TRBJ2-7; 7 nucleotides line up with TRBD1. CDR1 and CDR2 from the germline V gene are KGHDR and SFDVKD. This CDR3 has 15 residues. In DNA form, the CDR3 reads TGTGCCGCCAGTGATAACCGGGACAGCTCCTACGAGCAGTACTTC. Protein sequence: CAASDNRDSSYEQYF.

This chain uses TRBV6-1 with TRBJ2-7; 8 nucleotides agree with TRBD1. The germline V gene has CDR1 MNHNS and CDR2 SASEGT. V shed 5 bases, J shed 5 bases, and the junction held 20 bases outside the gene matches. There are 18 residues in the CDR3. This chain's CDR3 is CASSPGRGLVSKSHEQYF. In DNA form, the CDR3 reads TGTGCCAGCAGTCCGGGCAGGGGGCTGGTTTCAAAATCCCACGAGCAGTACTTC.

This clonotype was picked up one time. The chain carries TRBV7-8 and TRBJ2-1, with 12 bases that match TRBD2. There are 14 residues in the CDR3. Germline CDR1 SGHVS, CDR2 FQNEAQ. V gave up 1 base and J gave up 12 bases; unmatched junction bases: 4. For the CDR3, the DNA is TGTGCCAGCAGCTTAGGGGGACTAGCGGGTGGGCAGTTCTTC. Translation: CASSLGGLAGGQFF.

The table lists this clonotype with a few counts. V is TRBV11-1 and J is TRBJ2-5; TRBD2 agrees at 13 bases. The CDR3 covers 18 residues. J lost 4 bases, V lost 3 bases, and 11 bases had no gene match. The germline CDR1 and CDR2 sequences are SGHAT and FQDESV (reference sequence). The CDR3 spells CASSFRTSGGHRGETQYF. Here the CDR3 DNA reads TGTGCCAGCAGCTTCCGGACTAGCGGGGGCCACCGGGGAGAGACCCAGTACTTC.

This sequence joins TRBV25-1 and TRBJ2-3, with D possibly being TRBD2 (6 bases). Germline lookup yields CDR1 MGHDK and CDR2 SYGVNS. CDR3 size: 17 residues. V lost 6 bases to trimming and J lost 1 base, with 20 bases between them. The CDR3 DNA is TGTGCCAGCAGCACATTCGGGACTCCCGTAGGCACAGATACGCAGTATTTT. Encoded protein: CASSTFGTPVGTDTQYF.

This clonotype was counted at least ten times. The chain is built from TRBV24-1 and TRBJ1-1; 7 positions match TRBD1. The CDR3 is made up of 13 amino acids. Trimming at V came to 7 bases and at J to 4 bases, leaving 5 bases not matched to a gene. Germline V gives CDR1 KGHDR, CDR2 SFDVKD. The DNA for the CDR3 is TGTGCCACCAGCCAGGGGGGGAGCACTGAAGCTTTCTTT. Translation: CATSQGGSTEAFF.

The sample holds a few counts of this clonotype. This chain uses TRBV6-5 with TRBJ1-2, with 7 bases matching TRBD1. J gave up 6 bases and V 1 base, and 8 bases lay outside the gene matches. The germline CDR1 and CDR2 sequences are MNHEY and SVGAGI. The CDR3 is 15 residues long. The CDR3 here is CASSYFRGAVDGYTF. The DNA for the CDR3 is TGTGCCAGCAGTTACTTCAGGGGGGCCGTGGATGGCTACACCTTC.

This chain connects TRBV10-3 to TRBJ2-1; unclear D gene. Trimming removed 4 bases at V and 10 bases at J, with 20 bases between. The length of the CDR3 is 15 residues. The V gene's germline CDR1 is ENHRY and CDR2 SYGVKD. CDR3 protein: CAISGTEPGEAEQFF. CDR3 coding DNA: TGTGCCATCAGTGGAACAGAACCCGGAGAGGCGGAGCAGTTCTTC.

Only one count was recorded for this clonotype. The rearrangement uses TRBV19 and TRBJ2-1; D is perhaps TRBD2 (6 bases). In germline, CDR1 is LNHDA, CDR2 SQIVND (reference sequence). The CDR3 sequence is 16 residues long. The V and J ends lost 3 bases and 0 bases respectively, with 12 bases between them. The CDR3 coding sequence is TGTGCCAGTAGTATTGGCGGGATACTCTCCTACAATGAGCAGTTCTTC. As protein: CASSIGGILSYNEQFF. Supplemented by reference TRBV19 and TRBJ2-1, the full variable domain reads DGGITQSPKYLFRKEGQNVTLSCEQNLNHDAMYWYRQDPGQGLRLIYYSQIVNDFQKGDIAEGYSVSREKKESFPLTVTSAQKNPTAFYLCASSIGGILSYNEQFFGPGTRLTVL.

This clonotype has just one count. The CDR3 protein is CASRVRGGGEKLFF. The CDR3 nucleotides are TGTGCCAGCAGGGTTCGGGGCGGCGGTGAAAAACTGTTTTTT. This chain joins TRBV12-3 or TRBV12-4 and TRBJ1-4; maybe TRBD1 (5 bases). The CDR3 runs 14 residues. V gave up 6 bases and J gave up 7 bases, with 15 bases separating them.

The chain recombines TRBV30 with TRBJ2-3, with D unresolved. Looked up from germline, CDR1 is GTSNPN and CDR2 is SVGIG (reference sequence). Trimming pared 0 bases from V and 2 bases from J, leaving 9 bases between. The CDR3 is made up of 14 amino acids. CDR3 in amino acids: CAWSVRILTDTQYF. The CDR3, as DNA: TGTGCCTGGAGTGTAAGGATACTCACAGATACGCAGTATTTT. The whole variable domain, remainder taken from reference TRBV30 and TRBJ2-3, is SQTIHQWPATLVQPVGSPLSLECTVEGTSNPNLYWYRQAAGRGLQLLFYSVGIGQISSEVPQNLSASRPQDRQFILSSKKLLLSDSGFYLCAWSVRILTDTQYFGPGTRLTVL.

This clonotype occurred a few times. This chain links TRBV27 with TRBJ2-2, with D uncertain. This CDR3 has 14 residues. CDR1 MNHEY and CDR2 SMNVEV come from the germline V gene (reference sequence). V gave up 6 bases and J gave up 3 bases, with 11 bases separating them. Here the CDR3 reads CASRPDTYTGELFF. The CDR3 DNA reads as TGTGCCAGCAGACCTGACACCTACACCGGGGAGCTGTTTTTT.

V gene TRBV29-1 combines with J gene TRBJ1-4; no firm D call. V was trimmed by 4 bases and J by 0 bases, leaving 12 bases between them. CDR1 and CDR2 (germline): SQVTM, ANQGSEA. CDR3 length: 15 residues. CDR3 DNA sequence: TGCAGCGTTGCGCACAACCGTGCAACTAATGAAAAACTGTTTTTT. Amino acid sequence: CSVAHNRATNEKLFF.

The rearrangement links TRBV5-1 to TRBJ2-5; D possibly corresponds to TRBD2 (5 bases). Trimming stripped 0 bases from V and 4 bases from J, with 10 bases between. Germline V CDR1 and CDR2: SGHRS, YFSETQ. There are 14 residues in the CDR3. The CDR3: CASSLGLAIETQYF. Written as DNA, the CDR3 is TGCGCCAGCAGCTTGGGGCTAGCTATAGAGACCCAGTACTTC. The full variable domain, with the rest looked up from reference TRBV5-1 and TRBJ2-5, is KAGVTQTPRYLIKTRGQQVTLSCSPISGHRSVSWYQQTPGQGLQFLFEYFSETQRNKGNFPGRFSGRQFSNSRSEMNVSTLELGDSALYLCASSLGLAIETQYFGPGTRLLVL.

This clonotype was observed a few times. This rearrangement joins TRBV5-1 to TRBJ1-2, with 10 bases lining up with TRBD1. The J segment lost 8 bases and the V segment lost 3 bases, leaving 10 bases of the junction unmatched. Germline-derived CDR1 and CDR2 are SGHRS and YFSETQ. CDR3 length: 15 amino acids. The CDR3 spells CASSSNPTGGGGYTF. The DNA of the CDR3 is TGCGCCAGCAGCTCCAATCCGACAGGGGGCGGGGGCTACACCTTC. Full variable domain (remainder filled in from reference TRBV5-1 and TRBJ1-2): KAGVTQTPRYLIKTRGQQVTLSCSPISGHRSVSWYQQTPGQGLQFLFEYFSETQRNKGNFPGRFSGRQFSNSRSEMNVSTLELGDSALYLCASSSNPTGGGGYTFGSGTRLTVV.

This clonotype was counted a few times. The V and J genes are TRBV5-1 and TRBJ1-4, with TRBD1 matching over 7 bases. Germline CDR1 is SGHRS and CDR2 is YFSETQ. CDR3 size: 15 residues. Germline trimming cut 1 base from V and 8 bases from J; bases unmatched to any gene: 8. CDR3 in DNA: TGCGCCAGCAGCTTGTCGGGTGCAGGGGGAGAAAAACTGTTTTTT. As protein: CASSLSGAGGEKLFF.

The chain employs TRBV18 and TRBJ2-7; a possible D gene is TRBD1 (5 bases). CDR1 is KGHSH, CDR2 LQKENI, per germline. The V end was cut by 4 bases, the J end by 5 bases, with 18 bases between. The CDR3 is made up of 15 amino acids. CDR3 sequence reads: CASSRGAGYQDEQYF. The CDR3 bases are TGTGCCAGCTCACGAGGCGCAGGGTATCAGGACGAGCAGTACTTC.

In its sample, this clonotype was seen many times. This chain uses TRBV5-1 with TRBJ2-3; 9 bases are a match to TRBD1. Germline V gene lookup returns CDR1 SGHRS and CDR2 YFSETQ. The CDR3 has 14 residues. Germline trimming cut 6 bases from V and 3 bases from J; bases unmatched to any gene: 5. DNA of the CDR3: TGCGCCAGCAAAGGACAGGGGAGGACAGATACGCAGTATTTT. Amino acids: CASKGQGRTDTQYF.

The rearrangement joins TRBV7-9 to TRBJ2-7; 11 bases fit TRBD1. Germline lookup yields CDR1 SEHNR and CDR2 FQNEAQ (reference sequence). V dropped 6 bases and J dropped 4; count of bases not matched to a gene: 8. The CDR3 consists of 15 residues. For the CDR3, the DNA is TGTGCCAGCAGAAACACCGGACAGGGGGCGTACGAGCAGTACTTC. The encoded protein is CASRNTGQGAYEQYF.

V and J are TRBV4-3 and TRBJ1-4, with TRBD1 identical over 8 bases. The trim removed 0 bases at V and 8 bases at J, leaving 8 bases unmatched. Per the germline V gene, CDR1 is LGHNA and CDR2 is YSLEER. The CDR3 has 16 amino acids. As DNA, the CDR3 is TGCGCCAGCAGCCAAGAAATCCGACAGGGGATCGAAAAACTGTTTTTT. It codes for CASSQEIRQGIEKLFF.

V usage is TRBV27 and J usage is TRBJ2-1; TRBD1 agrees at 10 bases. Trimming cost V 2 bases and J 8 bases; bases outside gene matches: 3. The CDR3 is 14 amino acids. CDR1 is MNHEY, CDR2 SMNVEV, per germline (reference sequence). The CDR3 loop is CASSLRQGAYEQFF. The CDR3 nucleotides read TGTGCCAGCAGTTTAAGACAGGGGGCTTATGAGCAGTTCTTC.

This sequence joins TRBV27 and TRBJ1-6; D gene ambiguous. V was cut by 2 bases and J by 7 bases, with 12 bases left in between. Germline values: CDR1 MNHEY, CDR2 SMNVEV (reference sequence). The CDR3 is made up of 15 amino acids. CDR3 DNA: TGTGCCAGCAGTTTAGGGGAAAAGCGAAATTCACCCCTCCACTTT. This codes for CASSLGEKRNSPLHF.

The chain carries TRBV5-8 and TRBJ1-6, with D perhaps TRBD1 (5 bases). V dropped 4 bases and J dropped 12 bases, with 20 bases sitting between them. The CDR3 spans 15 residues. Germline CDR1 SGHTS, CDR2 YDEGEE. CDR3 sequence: CASSRPGAMWGPLHF. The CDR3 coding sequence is TGTGCCAGCAGCCGACCCGGGGCCATGTGGGGACCCCTCCACTTT.

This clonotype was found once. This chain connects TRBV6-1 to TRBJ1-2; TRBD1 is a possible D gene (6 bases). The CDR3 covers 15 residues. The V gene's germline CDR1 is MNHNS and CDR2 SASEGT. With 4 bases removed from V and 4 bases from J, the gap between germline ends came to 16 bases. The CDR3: CASSVEKGESYGYTF. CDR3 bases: TGTGCCAGCAGTGTTGAGAAGGGGGAGTCCTATGGCTACACCTTC.